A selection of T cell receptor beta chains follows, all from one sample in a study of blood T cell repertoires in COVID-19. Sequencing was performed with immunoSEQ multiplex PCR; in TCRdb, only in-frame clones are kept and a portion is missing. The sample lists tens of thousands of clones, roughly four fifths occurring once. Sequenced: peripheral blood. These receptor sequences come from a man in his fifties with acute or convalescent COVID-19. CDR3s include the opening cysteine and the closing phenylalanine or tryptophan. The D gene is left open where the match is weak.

CDR3 protein: CASGLIPRRTNEKLFF
V gene: TRBV28
D gene: -

CDR3 protein: CSAPRPGLGGYTF
V gene: TRBV29-1
D gene: -

CDR3 protein: CASRLRTGGLGGYTF
V gene: TRBV28
D gene: TRBD1

CDR3 protein: CASSENGDRGPYEQYF
V gene: TRBV3-1/TRBV3-2
D gene: TRBD1

CDR3 protein: CASTLGQAVAGGLTGELFF
V gene: TRBV19
D gene: TRBD2

CDR3 protein: CASSIGYGVGNTIYF
V gene: TRBV19
D gene: -

CDR3 protein: CASSQIPAGVRTEAFF
V gene: TRBV4-2
D gene: -

CDR3 protein: CASTPTSGTGELFF
V gene: TRBV7-3
D gene: -

CDR3 protein: CASSFAANTEAFF
V gene: TRBV28
D gene: -

CDR3 protein: CASSAGTYYNEQFF
V gene: TRBV9
D gene: -

CDR3 protein: CASSYRTGDSEQYF
V gene: TRBV13
D gene: TRBD1

CDR3 protein: CASSQVGTANGYTF
V gene: TRBV4-1
D gene: TRBD1

CDR3 protein: CASSLVQGAYEQYF
V gene: TRBV5-6
D gene: TRBD1

CDR3 protein: CASSDLPGGYEQYF
V gene: TRBV6-2/TRBV6-3
D gene: TRBD1

CDR3 protein: CASSSRGRGDQPQHF
V gene: TRBV19
D gene: TRBD1

CDR3 protein: CASSSGTSGRYYNEQFF
V gene: TRBV28
D gene: TRBD2

CDR3 protein: CASSRTGAIEGEQFF
V gene: TRBV5-1
D gene: TRBD1